The 5 T cell receptor beta chains listed next were all sequenced from one sample in a study of T-cell memory formation after mild COVID-19. TCRdb independently ran MiXCR on the 5' RACE reads; one entry per CDR3 protein. The table includes about 470,000 distinct CDR3 sequences, about 18% detected once. Specimen: PBMCs or a T cell subset sorted from them (not recorded which). These receptor sequences come from an adult woman who had mild COVID-19 (a few samples of this study predate the infection). Cell type and time point are not known.

The J gene is TRBJ2-7, the V gene TRBV12-3 or TRBV12-4; D not resolved. Between the trimmed V and J ends, which lost 5 bases and 3 bases, there was a span of 8 bases. The CDR3 contains 12 residues. The CDR3 DNA follows: TGTGCCAGCAGTCAACAAATCTACGAGCAGTACTTC. Encoded protein: CASSQQIYEQYF.

This chain uses TRBV18 with TRBJ1-1, with D unclear. CDR1 and CDR2 from the germline V gene are KGHSH and LQKENI. V was pared by 1 base and J by 10 bases, with 13 bases between. The CDR3 runs 13 residues. CDR3 DNA: TGTGCCAGCTCACCACTTCCTGGCGGTGTAGCTTTCTTT. This encodes CASSPLPGGVAFF.

At least ten counts were recorded for this clonotype. The rearrangement joins TRBV7-2 to TRBJ2-3; weak D call: TRBD2 (6 bases). There are 15 residues in the CDR3. Trimming took off 5 bases at V and 4 bases at J, with 16 bases between the two ends. Germline CDR1 reads SGHTA; CDR2 reads FQGNSA. The CDR3 DNA sequence: TGTGCCAGCAGCGGGACTGCGATCCACTCAGATACGCAGTATTTT. Amino acid sequence: CASSGTAIHSDTQYF.

V gene TRBV7-9 combines with J gene TRBJ2-3, with TRBD2 as a possible D gene (5 bases). This CDR3 is 15 amino acids long. Trimming stripped 5 bases from V and 6 bases from J, with 18 bases between. Germline loops: CDR1 SEHNR, CDR2 FQNEAQ (reference sequence). CDR3 amino acids: CASSPRTPFGDTQYF. CDR3 DNA sequence: TGTGCCAGCAGCCCCCGGACTCCCTTTGGGGATACGCAGTATTTT.

This chain links TRBV4-1 with TRBJ2-7, with 15 positions matching TRBD2. Germline values: CDR1 MGHRA, CDR2 YSYEKL. V was pared by 1 base and J by 1 base, with 2 bases of the junction left unmatched. The CDR3 length is 17 residues. CDR3 residues: CASSQGTSGRASYEQYF. For the CDR3, the DNA is TGCGCCAGCAGCCAAGGGACTAGCGGGAGGGCATCCTACGAGCAGTACTTC.